This T cell receptor beta chain was sequenced for a study of shared T cell receptors in the human thymus. Germline CDR1 reads MNHEY; CDR2 reads SMNVEV (reference sequence). V trimming: 2 bases; J trimming: 0 bases; junction bases outside the gene matches: 5. CDR3 length: 16 residues. Some clones are missing from TCRdb's copy, which holds only in-frame ones; the method was immunoSEQ multiplex PCR. The table has more than 550,000 clones, 70% to 90% seen once; the top ten hold about 0.0094%. The same specimen was also included in a second study, on human thymus T cells.

The chain uses TRBV27 and TRBJ2-7; TRBD1 agrees at 9 bases. Material for sequencing was thymocytes. The sequence was obtained from a boy younger than two with a congenital heart defect. This chain's CDR3 is CASSLRGTGSSYEQYF. CDR3 sequence (DNA): TGTGCCAGCAGTTTAAGGGGGACAGGGAGCTCCTACGAGCAGTACTTC.